The 20 T cell receptor beta chains presented below share a single source sample, sequenced in a study of cytomegalovirus exposure and HLA in healthy donors. The PCR contained 60 Vbeta and 13 Jbeta primers. The assay was immunoSEQ multiplex PCR, and TCRdb's table has in-frame clones only and misses some. The sample contains 100,000 to 120,000 clones, 79% of which appear only once. The sample taken for sequencing was PBMCs. The receptor set was obtained from a man between 25 and 39 years old in good health and CMV-seropositive.

In its sample, this clone was seen a few times. The chain has TRBV5-6 and TRBJ1-2, with TRBD1 identical over 7 bases. The germline V gene has CDR1 SGHDT and CDR2 YYEEEE. This CDR3 is 15 amino acids long. V lost 4 bases to trimming and J lost 1 base; unmatched junction nucleotides: 7. The CDR3 sequence: CASSPFDRDNYGYTF. DNA of the CDR3: TGTGCCAGCAGCCCGTTCGACAGGGATAACTATGGCTACACCTTC. Full variable domain (rest looked up from reference TRBV5-6 and TRBJ1-2): DAGVTQSPTHLIKTRGQQVTLRCSPKSGHDTVSWYQQALGQGPQFIFQYYEEEERQRGNFPDRFSGHQFPNYSSELNVNALLLGDSALYLCASSPFDRDNYGYTFGSGTRLTVV.

CDR3 DNA: TGCAGCGTAAGACAGGGGATTTCCTACGAGCAGTACTTC. Protein product: CSVRQGISYEQYF. The chain has TRBV29-1 and TRBJ2-7; 8 bases fit TRBD1. The CDR3 is 13 residues long. The V segment lost 6 bases and the J segment 1 base; nucleotides outside the gene matches: 5. Germline CDR1 SQVTM, CDR2 ANQGSEA.

The rearrangement joins TRBV25-1 to TRBJ2-2; TRBD1 is a possible D gene (6 bases). Trimming removed 6 bases at V and 5 bases at J, with 25 bases between. Germline CDR1 MGHDK, CDR2 SYGVNS. The CDR3 extends over 18 amino acids. CDR3 in DNA: TGTGCCAGCAGCGCGTTTAAAGACAGGCCCCTTGGTACCGGGGAGCTGTTTTTT. Translation: CASSAFKDRPLGTGELFF.

The CDR3 DNA reads TGTGCCACCAGTAGGAAGGGAGGCAATGAGCAGTTCTTC. Translated, it gives CATSRKGGNEQFF. The V and J genes are TRBV15 and TRBJ2-1; TRBD2 might be the D (6 bases). Germline-derived CDR1 and CDR2 are LNHNV and YYDKDF (reference sequence). The CDR3 totals 13 residues. The ends were cut back, 6 bases at V and 6 bases at J, with 12 bases in the middle.

This clone was recorded a few times. The chain has TRBV7-9 and TRBJ2-3; 8 nucleotides align to TRBD2. The trim removed 1 base at V and 3 bases at J, leaving 3 bases unmatched. The CDR3 sequence is 15 residues long. Germline CDR1 and CDR2: SEHNR and FQNEAQ (reference sequence). Here the CDR3 reads CASSLGAGETDTQYF. The CDR3 DNA follows: TGTGCCAGCAGCTTAGGAGCGGGGGAAACAGATACGCAGTATTTT.

The chain joins TRBV5-8 to TRBJ1-2; D call uncertain. The V gene's germline CDR1 is SGHTS and CDR2 YDEGEE. The ends were cut back, 0 bases at V and 0 bases at J, with 15 bases in the middle. There are 17 residues in the CDR3. This chain's CDR3 is CASSLGLWEGANYGYTF. Written as DNA, the CDR3 is TGTGCCAGCAGCTTGGGACTCTGGGAGGGTGCTAACTATGGCTACACCTTC. Looking up the rest from reference TRBV5-8 and TRBJ1-2 gives the full variable domain: EAGVTQSPTHLIKTRGQQATLRCSPISGHTSVYWYQQALGLGLQFLLWYDEGEERNRGNFPPRFSGRQFPNYSSELNVNALELEDSALYLCASSLGLWEGANYGYTFGSGTRLTVV.

This chain connects TRBV9 to TRBJ2-7, with unresolved D. V lost 4 bases and J 4 bases, leaving 12 bases between the germline ends. Germline values: CDR1 SGDLS, CDR2 YYNGEE. This CDR3 region has 13 residues. This CDR3 is CASSPGFTYEQYF. In DNA, the CDR3 is TGTGCCAGCAGCCCCGGGTTTACATACGAGCAGTACTTC.

The DNA for the CDR3 is TGTGCCAGCAGCGTAGGGACAGCCGCAACTAATGAAAAACTGTTTTTT. Its translation: CASSVGTAATNEKLFF. The gene calls are TRBV9 and TRBJ1-4; D possibly corresponds to TRBD1 (6 bases). The CDR3 sequence is 16 residues long. Germline assignment: CDR1 SGDLS and CDR2 YYNGEE. Between the trimmed V and J ends, which lost 0 bases and 0 bases, there was a span of 9 bases.

The rearrangement joins TRBV14 to TRBJ1-2; 8 bases line up with TRBD1. Unmatched junction bases numbered 10, after V lost 3 bases and J lost 4 bases. The CDR3 spans 16 residues. CDR1 and CDR2 from the germline V gene are SGHDN and FVKESK. The CDR3 loop reads CASSHRGRGEVYGYTF. The CDR3 bases are TGTGCCAGCAGCCACAGGGGGCGCGGAGAGGTCTATGGCTACACCTTC.

The genes are TRBV28 and TRBJ1-5, with 7 bases that match TRBD1. In germline, CDR1 is MDHEN, CDR2 SYDVKM. V lost 5 bases to trimming and J lost 2 bases; unmatched junction nucleotides: 6. This CDR3 is 15 amino acids long. In DNA, the CDR3 is TGTGCCAGCAGTCCACAGGGGCCGCGCAATCAGCCCCAGCATTTT. It is translated as CASSPQGPRNQPQHF.

V gene TRBV7-8 combines with J gene TRBJ1-5; D remains ambiguous. V was cut by 2 bases and J by 0 bases, with 8 bases left in between. The CDR3 runs 15 residues. CDR1 and CDR2 (germline): SGHVS, FQNEAQ. The chain's CDR3 is CASSLSRYSNQPQHF. CDR3 DNA sequence: TGTGCCAGCAGCTTAAGTCGGTATAGCAATCAGCCCCAGCATTTT.

This clone was counted once. This sequence joins TRBV5-1 and TRBJ2-7; D not resolved. Trimming stripped 2 bases from V and 2 bases from J, with 11 bases between. This CDR3 is built from 14 residues. Germline-derived CDR1 and CDR2 are SGHRS and YFSETQ. CDR3 coding DNA: TGCGCCAGCAGCTTTTCTCCAGATCCCTACGAGCAGTACTTC. Protein product: CASSFSPDPYEQYF.

The chain recombines TRBV21-1 with TRBJ1-2; TRBD1 is the table's D call and was not checked against the DNA. TRBV21-1 is a pseudogene locus. The CDR3 is 19 amino acids. The CDR3 DNA sequence: TGTGCCAGCAGCCCGAATACCGGGACAGGGTGTCCGGTTGTCTATGGCTACACCTTC. This translates into CASSPNTGTGCPVVYGYTF.

V and J are TRBV7-9 and TRBJ2-7; TRBD2 is a possible D gene (5 bases). The germline V gene encodes CDR1 SEHNR and CDR2 FQNEAQ (reference sequence). This CDR3 has 15 residues. V lost 5 bases, J lost 3 bases, and 17 bases lay in between. CDR3 loop: CASSLSSITLYEQYF. For the CDR3, the DNA is TGTGCCAGCAGCCTATCTAGCATTACCCTCTACGAGCAGTACTTC.

The genes are TRBV30 and TRBJ2-3; a possible D gene is TRBD1 (5 bases). The V gene's germline CDR1 is GTSNPN and CDR2 SVGIG (reference sequence). This CDR3 spans 15 amino acids. The V and J ends lost 4 bases and 0 bases respectively, with 14 bases between them. The CDR3 is CAWNPGHSSTDTQYF. For the CDR3, the DNA is TGTGCCTGGAACCCAGGACATTCTAGCACAGATACGCAGTATTTT.

Only one count was recorded for this clone. V usage is TRBV7-2 and J usage is TRBJ2-7; the match to TRBD1 covers 8 bases. Germline lookup yields CDR1 SGHTA and CDR2 FQGNSA. V dropped 7 bases and J dropped 7; count of bases not matched to a gene: 9. There are 13 residues in the CDR3. This CDR3 reads CASNVQGVGEQYF. The CDR3 DNA reads as TGTGCCAGCAACGTACAGGGGGTTGGAGAGCAGTACTTC.

The chain carries TRBV30 and TRBJ2-2; D gene uncertain. This CDR3 spans 15 amino acids. The germline V and J ends were trimmed by 0 bases and 1 base, with 9 bases remaining between them. CDR1 is GTSNPN and CDR2 is SVGIG in the germline V gene (reference sequence). The CDR3 loop reads CAWSVLHENTGELFF. The CDR3 DNA sequence: TGTGCCTGGAGTGTGTTACATGAGAACACCGGGGAGCTGTTTTTT.

V and J are TRBV4-1 and TRBJ2-4, with D perhaps TRBD1 (6 bases). This CDR3 comprises 17 residues. Germline CDR1 and CDR2: MGHRA and YSYEKL. V lost 6 bases, J lost 4 bases, and 22 bases lay in between. In DNA form, the CDR3 reads TGCGCCAGCAGTCACACAACTGGGGACAATCTTAAAAACATTCAGTACTTC. Translating gives CASSHTTGDNLKNIQYF.

Written as DNA, the CDR3 is TGTGCCAGCAGTGAAGTGGGGGGAGCAATGGGAAACACCATATATTTT. Its translation is CASSEVGGAMGNTIYF. V usage is TRBV6-1 and J usage is TRBJ1-3; D possibly corresponds to TRBD1 (5 bases). The CDR3 is 16 residues long. Trimming took 1 base from V and 4 from J, leaving 14 bases between them. Per the germline V gene, CDR1 is MNHNS and CDR2 is SASEGT.

This chain uses TRBV7-6 with TRBJ2-3; D is undetermined. The CDR3 length is 14 residues. CDR1 and CDR2 from the germline V gene are SGHVS and FNYEAQ. V was pared by 2 bases and J by 0 bases, with 6 bases between. In DNA form, the CDR3 reads TGTGCCAGCAGCTTACTACAGAGCACAGATACGCAGTATTTT. It codes for CASSLLQSTDTQYF.